What follows describes a single T cell receptor beta chain. The CDR3 runs to 15 residues. Trimming removed 3 bases from V and 6 bases from J; junction bases left unmatched: 5. Germline CDR1 SGHVS, CDR2 FQNEAQ. In the original workflow: Nucleated cell counts were estimated from reference gene primer amplification. Sequencing was performed with immunoSEQ multiplex PCR; in TCRdb, only in-frame clones are kept and a portion is missing. For V, J and clone size, that table is used; D and trimming come from the DNA. The sample yields 110,000 or so clones, approximately 85% seen once. The sample is drawn from a study of blood T cell repertoires in COVID-19. At the level of the study: Samples representing acute and convalescent COVID-19 were sourced from the United States, Italy and Spain. From T cells, B-cell-depleted T cells, or PBMCs came the material, which was cDNA or gDNA.

This clonotype originated in a human donor in a cohort sampled during active COVID-19. Sequencing used peripheral blood. J is TRBJ2-4 and V is TRBV7-8; 10 bases are a match to TRBD1. CDR3 region: CASSLTGGRGNIQYF. For the CDR3, the DNA is TGTGCCAGCAGCTTGACAGGGGGCCGGGGAAACATTCAGTACTTC.